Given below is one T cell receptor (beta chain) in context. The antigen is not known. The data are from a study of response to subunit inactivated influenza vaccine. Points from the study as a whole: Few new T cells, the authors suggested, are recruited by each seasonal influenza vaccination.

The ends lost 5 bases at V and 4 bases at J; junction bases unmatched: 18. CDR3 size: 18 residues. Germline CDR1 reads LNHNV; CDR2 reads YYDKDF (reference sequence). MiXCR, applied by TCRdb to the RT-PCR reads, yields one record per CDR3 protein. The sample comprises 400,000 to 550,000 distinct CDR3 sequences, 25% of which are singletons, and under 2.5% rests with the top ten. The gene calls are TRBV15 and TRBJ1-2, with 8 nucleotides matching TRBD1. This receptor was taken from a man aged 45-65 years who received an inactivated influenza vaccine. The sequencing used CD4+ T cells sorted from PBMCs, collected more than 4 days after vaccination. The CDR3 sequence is CATSGTTTTDRGSYGYTF. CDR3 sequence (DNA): TGTGCCACCAGCGGAACCACCACCACAGACAGGGGTAGCTATGGCTACACCTTC. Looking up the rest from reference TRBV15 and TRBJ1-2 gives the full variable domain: DAMVIQNPRYQVTQFGKPVTLSCSQTLNHNVMYWYQQKSSQAPKLLFHYYDKDFNNEADTPDNFQSRRPNTSFCFLDIRSPGLGDTAMYLCATSGTTTTDRGSYGYTFGSGTRLTVV.